The entry below describes one T cell receptor beta chain. This sample stems from a study of OX40 agonist ivuxolimab in advanced cancers. Assay used: immunoSEQ multiplex PCR; TCRdb lists only in-frame clones, some missing. There are approximately 56,000 clones in the sample; 70% to 90% occur only once, and approximately 0.62% lies in the top ten. V was cut by 1 base and J by 9 bases, with 16 bases left in between. This CDR3 is 15 amino acids long. Germline lookup yields CDR1 SGHTA and CDR2 FQGTGA. V is TRBV7-3 and J is TRBJ2-1; tentative D call: TRBD2 (5 bases). Sequences were derived from CD4+ or CD8+ T cells sorted from blood, sampled in a trial of the OX40 agonist ivuxolimab. The sequence derives from an adult with an advanced solid tumor such as melanoma, head and neck, liver or kidney cancer. CDR3 region: CASSLNGPGGGEQFF. The CDR3 DNA follows: TGTGCCAGCAGCTTAAATGGACCAGGTGGAGGTGAGCAGTTCTTC.